This T cell receptor (beta chain) was captured in a study of CD8 T cells in Susac syndrome. Study-wide results and limits: Susac-specific public clones in total CD8+ repertoires numbered about 17; in CD8+ TEMRA repertoires, they numbered several. Susac CD8+ cells expanded clonally the most in TEMRA cells and in active patients.

For this clonotype: Its antigen is as yet unknown.

Reverse transcription used roughly 0.5 to 1 ug RNA and random hexamers. A single record per CDR3 protein comes from TCRdb applying MiXCR to the immunoSEQ multiplex PCR reads. The table has 95,000 to 150,000 distinct CDR3 sequences, about 95% seen once. Sequencing of TCR beta was performed on blood CD8+ and CD4+ T cells. The authors negatively isolated CD8+ and CD4+ T cells and FACS-enriched TEMRA cells. The sample taken for sequencing was CD8+ T cells from PBMCs. The clonotype was recovered from a human donor with Susac syndrome.

This chain's CDR3 is CASSPGGGLETQYF. The CDR3 DNA reads as TGTGCCAGCAGTCCTGGGGGGGGCTTAGAGACCCAGTACTTC. The rearrangement uses TRBV12-3 or TRBV12-4 and TRBJ2-5, with a possible D match to TRBD2 (7 bases). Trimming shortened V by 5 bases and J by 4 bases, and 14 bases separated the two germline ends. The CDR3 extends over 14 amino acids.